This TCR beta chain emerged from a study of OX40 agonist ivuxolimab in advanced cancers. CDR3 size: 15 residues. V lost 5 bases to trimming and J lost 2 bases; unmatched junction nucleotides: 4. Germline CDR1 and CDR2: SGHVS and FNYEAQ. Repertoires were generated with immunoSEQ multiplex PCR, while TCRdb's copy carries only in-frame clones and drops some. This sample has 35,000 to 40,000 clones, with 88% found just once. Peripheral blood came from all dose cohorts at three timepoints. The input for sequencing was CD4+ or CD8+ T cells sorted from blood, taken in a trial of the OX40 agonist ivuxolimab. The sequence came from an adult with an advanced solid tumor such as melanoma, head and neck, liver or kidney cancer. This chain connects TRBV7-6 to TRBJ2-2; 8 nucleotides align to TRBD2. CDR3 in DNA: TGTGCCAGCAGCCCGACTAGCGCTAACACCGGGGAGCTGTTTTTT. This sequence encodes CASSPTSANTGELFF.